Each of the 19 T cell receptor beta chains below was sequenced from the same sample in a study of blood T cells in healthy people across ages. The use of a sample-barcoded 5' primer and a J-beta primer mix characterized a second PCR of roughly 6 to 11 cycles. TCRdb reprocessed the 5' RACE reads with MiXCR, giving one entry per CDR3 protein. The table has 600,000 to 900,000 distinct CDR3 sequences, roughly 25% seen once; the top ten hold around 3%. The sample was also reused in another study, on T cells of mothers and their children.

Sequencing used blood. All receptors come from a boy younger than 18 in good health.

The chain joins TRBV5-4 to TRBJ1-2, with D tentatively TRBD1 (6 bases). Trimming took 0 bases from V and 6 from J, leaving 15 bases between them. This CDR3 region has 15 residues. CDR1 is SGHNT and CDR2 is YYREEE in the germline V gene (reference sequence). DNA of the CDR3: TGTGCCAGCAGCTTGGATTCCAGGGGAACCCATGGCTACACCTTC. Protein sequence: CASSLDSRGTHGYTF.

The chain carries TRBV28 and TRBJ2-2, with D unclear. This CDR3 region has 17 residues. Trimming took off 7 bases at V and 7 bases at J, with 25 bases between the two ends. The germline CDR1 and CDR2 sequences are MDHEN and SYDVKM. The CDR3 sequence is CASTSDLADGSGGELFF. The DNA for the CDR3 is TGTGCCAGCACTTCAGACCTGGCCGATGGGTCCGGCGGGGAGCTGTTTTTT. Full variable domain (missing parts from reference TRBV28 and TRBJ2-2): DVKVTQSSRYLVKRTGEKVFLECVQDMDHENMFWYRQDPGLGLRLIYFSYDVKMKEKGDIPEGYSVSREKKERFSLILESASTNQTSMYLCASTSDLADGSGGELFFGEGSRLTVL.

V is TRBV6-1 and J is TRBJ1-2, with 7 nucleotides matching TRBD1. The V gene's germline CDR1 is MNHNS and CDR2 SASEGT. V gave up 6 bases and J gave up 6 bases; unmatched junction bases: 10. This CDR3 region has 14 residues. CDR3 sequence reads: CASRPLSGGHGYTF. Written as DNA, the CDR3 is TGTGCCAGCAGACCCTTGTCAGGGGGTCATGGCTACACCTTC.

V gene TRBV4-2 combines with J gene TRBJ2-5; tentatively, D is TRBD2 (5 bases). This CDR3 has 13 amino acids. The germline gives CDR1 LGHNA, CDR2 YNFKEQ. V was clipped by 4 bases and J by 4 bases, with 10 bases between them. CDR3 amino acids: CASSPFRGETQYF. The CDR3 coding sequence is TGTGCCAGCAGCCCTTTCCGGGGAGAGACCCAGTACTTC.

This chain connects TRBV2 to TRBJ1-6; D is ambiguous. Germline values: CDR1 SNHLY, CDR2 FYNNEI. The CDR3 totals 14 residues. V lost 6 bases and J lost 9, with 15 bases in between. The CDR3 spells CASRAPALASPLHF. The CDR3 DNA is TGTGCCAGCAGGGCCCCTGCCCTCGCTTCACCCCTCCACTTT.

This clonotype showed up just a few times. The chain couples TRBV2 to TRBJ2-5; 10 bases line up with TRBD1. Germline lookup yields CDR1 SNHLY and CDR2 FYNNEI. Losses at the gene ends were 4 bases for V and 3 bases for J; bases not matched to a gene: 11. The CDR3 spans 17 residues. The CDR3 bases are TGTGCCAGCAGTGCGTTCCGGGACAGGGGTACGGAAGAGACCCAGTACTTC. Translation gives CASSAFRDRGTEETQYF.

In its sample, this clonotype was seen a few times. This chain uses TRBV20-1 with TRBJ1-1, with a possible D match to TRBD1 (6 bases). This CDR3 has 12 amino acids. The V gene lost 4 bases and the J gene lost 8 bases, with 14 bases spanning the gap. CDR1 is DFQATT, CDR2 SNEGSKA, per germline (reference sequence). The CDR3 DNA reads as TGCAGTGCTAAGTTAGGGGGGACCGAAGCTTTCTTT. Protein: CSAKLGGTEAFF.

This chain links TRBV29-1 with TRBJ2-1; TRBD1 matches at 8 bases. The V gene end was trimmed by 6 bases and the J gene end by 0 bases; junction bases not matched to a gene: 7. From germline, CDR1 is SQVTM and CDR2 ANQGSEA. This CDR3 is built from 15 residues. The CDR3 sequence is CSVSGTGSSYNEQFF. The DNA for the CDR3 is TGCAGCGTGTCCGGGACAGGTAGCTCCTACAATGAGCAGTTCTTC.

This clonotype was seen only a few times. V gene TRBV19 combines with J gene TRBJ1-2; no firm D call. V lost 4 bases and J lost 8, with 17 bases in between. The CDR3 contains 14 residues. The germline V gene has CDR1 LNHDA and CDR2 SQIVND (reference sequence). CDR3 nucleotides: TGTGCCAGTAGTACAGACACGCCGATACTGGGCTACACCTTC. It yields the protein CASSTDTPILGYTF.

As to this clonotype: This likely comes from a read error, as the CDR3 has no conserved phenylalanine or tryptophan at its end. This chain connects TRBV28 to TRBJ2-5; no firm D call. The CDR3 is 14 residues long. Trimming shortened V by 3 bases and J by 2 bases, and 10 bases separated the two germline ends. The V gene's germline CDR1 is MDHEN and CDR2 SYDVKM. The CDR3 protein is CASSFIPQQETQYL. Here the CDR3 DNA reads TGTGCCAGCAGTTTCATCCCACAGCAAGAGACCCAGTACCTC.

The V and J genes are TRBV7-2 and TRBJ2-1; 11 bases line up with TRBD2. CDR3 length: 16 amino acids. V lost 3 bases and J lost 6; bases outside the gene matches: 7. From germline, CDR1 is SGHTA and CDR2 FQGNSA. The CDR3 protein is CASSFLRTSGSNEQFF. CDR3 nucleotides: TGTGCCAGCAGCTTTTTACGGACTAGCGGGTCCAATGAGCAGTTCTTC.

V gene TRBV28 combines with J gene TRBJ2-1, with TRBD1 as a possible D gene (6 bases). Trimming removed 4 bases at V and 4 bases at J, with 11 bases between. Germline V CDR1 and CDR2: MDHEN, SYDVKM. The CDR3 is 14 residues long. CDR3 nucleotide sequence: TGTGCCAGCAGTTGGGCAGGGGAATACAATGAGCAGTTCTTC. Translating it yields CASSWAGEYNEQFF. The full variable domain, rest sourced from reference TRBV28 and TRBJ2-1, is DVKVTQSSRYLVKRTGEKVFLECVQDMDHENMFWYRQDPGLGLRLIYFSYDVKMKEKGDIPEGYSVSREKKERFSLILESASTNQTSMYLCASSWAGEYNEQFFGPGTRLTVL.

V usage is TRBV6-2 or TRBV6-3 and J usage is TRBJ2-4; D possibly corresponds to TRBD2 (6 bases). Trimming shortened V by 2 bases and J by 7 bases, and 15 bases separated the two germline ends. Germline V gives CDR1 MNHEY, CDR2 SVGEGT. The CDR3 runs to 15 residues. CDR3 residues: CASSYPPGGSNIQYF. CDR3 nucleotides: TGTGCCAGCAGTTACCCCCCCGGAGGGAGTAACATTCAGTACTTC.

The genes are TRBV7-9 and TRBJ2-5, with D tentatively TRBD2 (5 bases). V was trimmed by 6 bases and J by 7 bases, leaving 12 bases between them. The CDR3 is 12 residues long. Per germline, CDR1 SEHNR and CDR2 FQNEAQ (reference sequence). CDR3 in DNA: TGTGCCAGCAGTCCCACCCGGGGGACCCAGTACTTC. Residues: CASSPTRGTQYF.

The chain carries TRBV29-1 and TRBJ1-2; 8 positions match TRBD1. The CDR3 is 15 amino acids. The J segment lost 8 bases and the V segment lost 0 bases, leaving 11 bases of the junction unmatched. Per germline, CDR1 SQVTM and CDR2 ANQGSEA. CDR3 in DNA: TGCAGCGTTGAAGAATCAAGGACAGGGTTCACGGGCTACACCTTC. The encoded protein is CSVEESRTGFTGYTF.

The count of this clonotype is one. The chain joins TRBV7-9 to TRBJ2-1, with 11 bases that match TRBD2. The CDR3 has 19 amino acids. Per the germline V gene, CDR1 is SEHNR and CDR2 is FQNEAQ (reference sequence). Trimming removed 1 base from V and 2 bases from J; junction bases left unmatched: 10. The CDR3 here is CASSLDEASGGFAYNEQFF. The CDR3, as DNA: TGTGCCAGCAGCTTAGATGAGGCTAGCGGGGGGTTCGCCTACAATGAGCAGTTCTTC.

The chain joins TRBV10-3 to TRBJ2-3, with TRBD2 identical over 14 bases. CDR3 length equals 14 residues. CDR1 and CDR2 (germline): ENHRY, SYGVKD. The V segment lost 4 bases and the J segment 8 bases; nucleotides outside the gene matches: 2. The CDR3 protein is CAISAGLAGGTQYF. DNA for the CDR3: TGTGCCATCAGTGCAGGACTAGCGGGAGGTACGCAGTATTTT.

The gene calls are TRBV28 and TRBJ2-3; D remains ambiguous. The CDR3 loop spans 16 amino acids. CDR1 and CDR2 (germline): MDHEN, SYDVKM. With 6 bases removed from V and 6 bases from J, the gap between germline ends came to 22 bases. The CDR3 DNA reads TGTGCCAGCAGCCGGAACCGGGCCCTCTACGGGGATACGCAGTATTTT. It yields the protein CASSRNRALYGDTQYF. The complete variable domain, with remaining parts taken from reference TRBV28 and TRBJ2-3, reads DVKVTQSSRYLVKRTGEKVFLECVQDMDHENMFWYRQDPGLGLRLIYFSYDVKMKEKGDIPEGYSVSREKKERFSLILESASTNQTSMYLCASSRNRALYGDTQYFGPGTRLTVL.

The gene calls are TRBV20-1 and TRBJ2-7; 8 nucleotides line up with TRBD2. The J call may be mistaken, given a closer DNA end match to TRBJ2-1. Germline V gene data show CDR1 as DFQATT and CDR2 as SNEGSKA (reference sequence). The CDR3 totals 15 residues. The chain's CDR3 is CSARVSGARGNEQFF. The CDR3 DNA sequence: TGCAGTGCTAGAGTTAGCGGGGCCCGGGGAAATGAGCAGTTCTTC.